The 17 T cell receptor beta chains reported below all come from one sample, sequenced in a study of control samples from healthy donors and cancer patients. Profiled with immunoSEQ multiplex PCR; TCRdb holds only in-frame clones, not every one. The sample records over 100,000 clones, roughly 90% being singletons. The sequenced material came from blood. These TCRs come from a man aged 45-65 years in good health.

CDR3 in DNA: TGTGCCAGCAATTCTGGATGGACAGCAAATCAGCCCCAGCATTTT. Protein sequence: CASNSGWTANQPQHF. The chain recombines TRBV28 with TRBJ1-5; D possibly corresponds to TRBD1 (6 bases). This CDR3 has 15 amino acids. Trimming pared 7 bases from V and 4 bases from J, leaving 17 bases between. Germline V lookup: CDR1 MDHEN, CDR2 SYDVKM.

The CDR3 region has the DNA TGTGCCAGCAGTTACTCCGGGGACAGGGGAACCTACGAGCAGTACTTC. Its translation is CASSYSGDRGTYEQYF. The chain has TRBV6-5 and TRBJ2-7, with 10 bases identical to TRBD1. CDR3 length: 16 amino acids. The ends lost 0 bases at V and 2 bases at J; junction bases unmatched: 4. The germline CDR1 and CDR2 sequences are MNHEY and SVGAGI.

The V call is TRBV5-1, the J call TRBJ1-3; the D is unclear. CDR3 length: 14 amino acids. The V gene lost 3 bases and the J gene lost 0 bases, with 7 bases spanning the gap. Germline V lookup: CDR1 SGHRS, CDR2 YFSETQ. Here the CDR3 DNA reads TGCGCCAGCAGCTGGGGAGACTCTGGAAACACCATATATTTT. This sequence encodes CASSWGDSGNTIYF.

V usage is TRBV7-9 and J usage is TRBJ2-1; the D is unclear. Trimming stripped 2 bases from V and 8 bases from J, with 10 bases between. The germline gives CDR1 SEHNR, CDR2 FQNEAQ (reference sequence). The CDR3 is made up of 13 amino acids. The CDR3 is CASSLRFGDEQFF. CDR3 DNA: TGTGCCAGCAGCTTACGCTTTGGGGATGAGCAGTTCTTC.

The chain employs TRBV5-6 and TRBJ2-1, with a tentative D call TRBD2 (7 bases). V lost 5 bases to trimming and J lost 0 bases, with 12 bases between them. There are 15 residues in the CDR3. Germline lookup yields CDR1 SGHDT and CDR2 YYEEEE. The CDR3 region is CASRRGGLSYNEQFF. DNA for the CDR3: TGTGCCAGCAGACGCGGGGGCCTCTCCTACAATGAGCAGTTCTTC.

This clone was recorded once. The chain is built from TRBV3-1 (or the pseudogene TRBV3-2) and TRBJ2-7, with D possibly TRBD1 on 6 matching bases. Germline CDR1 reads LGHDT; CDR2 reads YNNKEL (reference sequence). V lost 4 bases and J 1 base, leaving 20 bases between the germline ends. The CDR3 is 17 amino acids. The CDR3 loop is CASSPVGQLEISYEQYF. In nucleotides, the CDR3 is TGTGCCAGCAGCCCTGTCGGACAGCTGGAGATATCCTACGAGCAGTACTTC.

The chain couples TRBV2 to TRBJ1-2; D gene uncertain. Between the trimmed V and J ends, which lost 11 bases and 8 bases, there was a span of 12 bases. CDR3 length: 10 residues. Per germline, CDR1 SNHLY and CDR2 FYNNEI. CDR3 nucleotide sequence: TGTGCCCGGCTGGACGGGGGCTACACCTTC. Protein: CARLDGGYTF.

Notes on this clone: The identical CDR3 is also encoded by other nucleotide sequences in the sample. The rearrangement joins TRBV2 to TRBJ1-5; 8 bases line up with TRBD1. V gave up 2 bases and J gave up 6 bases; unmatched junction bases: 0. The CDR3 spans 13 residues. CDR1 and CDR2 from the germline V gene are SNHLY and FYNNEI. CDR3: CASSEQGAQPQHF. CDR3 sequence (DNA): TGTGCCAGCAGTGAACAGGGGGCTCAGCCCCAGCATTTT.

CDR3 amino acids: CASSLAMGTDTQYF. DNA of the CDR3: TGTGCCAGCAGCTTAGCTATGGGCACAGATACGCAGTATTTT. The gene calls are TRBV7-2 and TRBJ2-3, with D unresolved. The V end was cut by 0 bases, the J end by 1 base, with 5 bases between. The germline V gene encodes CDR1 SGHTA and CDR2 FQGNSA. The CDR3 sequence is 14 residues long.

The chain's CDR3 is CASSPRVSDSGNTIYF. The CDR3 DNA is TGTGCCAGCTCACCACGTGTCAGCGACTCGGGAAACACCATATATTTT. The chain employs TRBV18 and TRBJ1-3, with D uncertain. This CDR3 has 16 residues. V was trimmed by 1 base and J by 4 bases, leaving 14 bases between them. CDR1 KGHSH and CDR2 LQKENI come from the germline V gene.

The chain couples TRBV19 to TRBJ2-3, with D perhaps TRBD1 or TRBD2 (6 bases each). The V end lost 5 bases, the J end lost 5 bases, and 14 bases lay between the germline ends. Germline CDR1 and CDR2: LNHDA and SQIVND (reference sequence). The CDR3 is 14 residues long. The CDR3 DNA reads TGTGCCAGTAGTGACGGGGGCAGGAAAGATACGCAGTATTTT. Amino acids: CASSDGGRKDTQYF.

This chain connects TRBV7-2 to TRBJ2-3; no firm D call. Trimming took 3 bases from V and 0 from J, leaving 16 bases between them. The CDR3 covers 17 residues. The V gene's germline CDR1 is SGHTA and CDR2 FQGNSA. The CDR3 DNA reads TGTGCCAGCAGCTTGCAAATCTTGAGTACTAGCACAGATACGCAGTATTTT. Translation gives CASSLQILSTSTDTQYF.

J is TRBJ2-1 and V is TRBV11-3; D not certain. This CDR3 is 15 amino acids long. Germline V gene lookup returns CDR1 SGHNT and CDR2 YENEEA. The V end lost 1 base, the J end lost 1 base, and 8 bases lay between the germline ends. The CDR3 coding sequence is TGTGCCAGCAGCTTAGGGGTAGCTTCCTACAATGAGCAGTTCTTC. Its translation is CASSLGVASYNEQFF.

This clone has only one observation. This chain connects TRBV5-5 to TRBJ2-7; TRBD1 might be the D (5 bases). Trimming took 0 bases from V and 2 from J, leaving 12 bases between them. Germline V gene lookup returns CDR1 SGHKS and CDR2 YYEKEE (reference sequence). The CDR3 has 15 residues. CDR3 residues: CASSLEPGYTYEQYF. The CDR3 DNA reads TGTGCCAGCAGCTTGGAGCCAGGGTATACCTACGAGCAGTACTTC.

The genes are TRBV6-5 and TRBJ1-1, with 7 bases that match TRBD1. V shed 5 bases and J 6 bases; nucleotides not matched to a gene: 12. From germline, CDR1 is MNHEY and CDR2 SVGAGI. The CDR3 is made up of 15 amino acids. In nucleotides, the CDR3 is TGTGCCAGCAGTCGACAGGGCGGGGAGGCCCCTGAAGCTTTCTTT. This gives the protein CASSRQGGEAPEAFF.

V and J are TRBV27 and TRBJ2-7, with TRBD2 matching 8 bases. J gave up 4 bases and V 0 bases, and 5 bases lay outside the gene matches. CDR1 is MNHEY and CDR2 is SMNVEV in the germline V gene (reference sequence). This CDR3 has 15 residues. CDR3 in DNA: TGTGCCAGCAGTTTATCCCCGGGGGGGCATTACGAGCAGTACTTC. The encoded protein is CASSLSPGGHYEQYF.

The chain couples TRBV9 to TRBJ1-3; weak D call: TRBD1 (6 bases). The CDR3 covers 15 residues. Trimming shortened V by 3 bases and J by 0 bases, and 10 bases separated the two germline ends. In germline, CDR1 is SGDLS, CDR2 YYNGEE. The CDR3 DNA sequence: TGTGCCAGCAGCGCCGCCAGGGGCTCTGGAAACACCATATATTTT. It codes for CASSAARGSGNTIYF.